This T cell receptor beta chain appears in the sequencing data of a study of tumor and adjacent non-tumor tissue in lung cancer. No cell sorting was done before RNA was extracted from the tissue. This non-tumor lung sample came from over 3 cm beyond the tumor edge. TCRbeta libraries were built with three rounds of nested PCR, modified from ARM-PCR. TCRdb analysed the multiplex PCR reads with MiXCR anew, one entry per CDR3 protein. The sample has about 100,000 distinct CDR3 sequences; roughly two thirds are singletons. CDR3 length: 16 residues. CDR1 and CDR2 (germline): SGHVS, FQNEAQ. Sequencing used distant non-tumor lung tissue. The chain is built from TRBV7-8 and TRBJ2-3, with TRBD2 identical over 10 bases. This clonotype originated in a man younger than 45 with non-small cell lung cancer. The CDR3 region is CVNKPRTSGIPGTQYF. The CDR3 DNA reads as TGTGTCAACAAGCCCAGGACTAGCGGCATTCCAGGTACGCAGTATTTT. Full variable domain (remainder filled in from reference TRBV7-8 and TRBJ2-3): GAGVSQSPRYKVAKRGQDVALRCDPISGHVSLFWYQQALGQGPEFLTYFQNEAQLDKSGLPSDRFFAERPEGSVSTLKIQRTQQEDSAVYLCVNKPRTSGIPGTQYFGPGTRLTVL.